This TCR beta chain stems from a study of blood T cell repertoires in COVID-19. Study summary: Spain, Italy and the United States supplied samples that represented acute and convalescent COVID-19. T cells, B-cell-depleted T cells, or PBMCs provided the cDNA or gDNA that served as material.

The germline V gene has CDR1 LNHDA and CDR2 SQIVND (reference sequence). The CDR3 sequence is 15 residues long. With V trimmed by 4 bases and J by 8 bases, 5 bases remained unmatched. Sequenced by immunoSEQ multiplex PCR; TCRdb stores in-frame clones only, minus some. Here the sample spans around 39,000 clones, roughly 85% being singletons. The sequence derives from a man in his sixties with active COVID-19. This chain links TRBV19 with TRBJ1-6; 10 positions agree with TRBD1. The sample was peripheral blood. CDR3 residues: CASSSRDRGYSPLHF. CDR3 in DNA: TGTGCCAGTAGTAGCCGGGACAGGGGATATTCACCCCTCCACTTT.